This is a list of T cell receptor beta chains from one sample in a study of blood T cell repertoires in COVID-19. Sequencing was performed with immunoSEQ multiplex PCR; in TCRdb, only in-frame clones are kept and a portion is missing. The table records 200,000 to 250,000 clones, about four fifths of them present only once. Sequencing was carried out using PBMCs or T cells enriched from blood (not recorded which). The source of these receptors is a woman aged 60-75 years who had recovered from COVID-19. The CDR3 runs from the conserved cysteine through the conserved F or W. D genes are given only for firm matches. A clone size is listed for some rows: how often the clone was seen (once, few, many), or a class if it is expanded.

>TRBJ1-2|TRBV14|NA|NA
CASSQRLGTGYTF
TGTGCCAGCAGCCAAAGATTGGGGACAGGCTACACCTTC
>TRBJ2-1|TRBV7-9|TRBD2|NA
CASSGSLAGGRDEQFF
TGTGCCAGCAGCGGATCACTAGCGGGAGGAAGGGATGAGCAGTTCTTC
>TRBJ2-5|TRBV6-5|NA|NA
CASKTAIQETQYF
TGTGCCAGCAAGACAGCGATCCAAGAGACCCAGTACTTC
>TRBJ2-1|TRBV21-1|NA|NA
CASSWRKVVAGGFNEQFF
TGTGCCAGCAGCTGGAGAAAGGTGGTAGCGGGAGGGTTCAATGAGCAGTTCTTC
>TRBJ1-2|TRBV6-2/TRBV6-3|TRBD1|NA
CASSWPPGQGIRGYTF
TGTGCCAGCAGTTGGCCCCCGGGACAGGGCATCCGTGGCTACACCTTC
>TRBJ1-2|TRBV18|NA|NA
CASSGLPGDGYTF
TGTGCCAGCTCAGGACTACCTGGAGATGGCTACACCTTC
>TRBJ1-1|TRBV5-1|TRBD1|NA
CASSQTGGQGNTEAFF
TGCGCCAGCAGCCAGACCGGCGGACAGGGGAACACTGAAGCTTTCTTT
>TRBJ2-7|TRBV10-3|NA|NA
CAISESGGGKEQYF
TGTGCCATCAGTGAGTCCGGGGGTGGGAAAGAGCAGTACTTC
>TRBJ2-7|TRBV7-8|TRBD1|NA
CASSRPGQGKYEQYF
TGTGCCAGCAGCCGCCCGGGACAGGGCAAATACGAGCAGTACTTC
>TRBJ2-7|TRBV5-1|TRBD1|NA
CASSSGDRGTYEQYF
TGCGCCAGCAGCTCGGGGGACAGGGGAACGTACGAGCAGTACTTC
>TRBJ2-5|TRBV6-1|TRBD1|NA
CASSEAGTEETQYF
TGTGCCAGCAGTGAAGCCGGGACAGAAGAGACCCAGTACTTC
>TRBJ2-5|TRBV5-1|TRBD2|few
CASSREGRLQETQYF
TGCGCCAGCAGCCGGGAGGGCCGTCTCCAAGAGACCCAGTACTTC
>TRBJ1-2|TRBV10-3|TRBD1|NA
CAISERDREHGYTF
TGTGCCATCAGTGAAAGAGACAGGGAGCATGGCTACACCTTC
>TRBJ2-3|TRBV5-1|NA|NA
CASSVRRESTDTQYF
TGCGCCAGCAGCGTCCGTCGAGAGAGCACAGATACGCAGTATTTT
>TRBJ2-1|TRBV12-3/TRBV12-4|TRBD1|NA
CASKKDRVGQFF
TGTGCCAGCAAAAAAGACAGGGTGGGGCAGTTCTTC
>TRBJ2-3|TRBV11-2|TRBD2|NA
CASRKAGGPNTQYF
TGTGCCAGCAGAAAAGCGGGGGGGCCGAATACGCAGTATTTT
>TRBJ2-2|TRBV7-8|NA|NA
CASSPPGQNTGELFF
TGTGCCAGCAGCCCACCGGGACAGAACACCGGGGAGCTGTTTTTT
>TRBJ1-3|TRBV10-3|NA|NA
CAITSGDISGNTIYF
TGTGCCATCACAAGCGGCGACATCTCTGGAAACACCATATATTTT
>TRBJ1-2|TRBV7-9|TRBD1|NA
CASSLGQGIYGYTF
TGTGCCAGCAGCTTAGGACAGGGAATCTATGGCTACACCTTC
>TRBJ1-3|TRBV7-2|NA|NA
CASSSQGGRSSGNTIYF
TGTGCCAGCAGCTCTCAGGGAGGCAGGAGCTCTGGAAACACCATATATTTT
>TRBJ1-2|TRBV5-6|NA|NA
CASSLVTGTDGYTF
TGTGCCAGCAGCTTGGTTACAGGGACGGACGGCTACACCTTC